This is a list of T cell receptor beta chains from one sample in a study of prognosis after radiotherapy for stage I lung cancer. TCRdb recomputed calls from the multiplex PCR reads with MiXCR, one row per CDR3 protein. Seen here are just under 20,000 distinct CDR3 sequences, approximately 28% observed once, and the top ten hold less than 25%. The sample in question was PBMCs, obtained before or after stereotactic body radiation therapy (not recorded which). Receptor source: a donor over 45 with non-small cell lung cancer. Both conserved end residues are part of each CDR3. D genes are given only for firm matches. Size tells how often a clone was seen (once, few, many) or the class of an expanded clone, and some rows leave it out.

J gene: TRBJ2-3
clone size: medium-sized
D gene: TRBD2
V gene: TRBV12-3/TRBV12-4
CDR3 protein: CASSLSPGLAGGRGTDTQYF
CDR3 DNA: TGTGCCAGCAGTTTAAGTCCGGGACTAGCGGGAGGAAGAGGAACAGATACGCAGTATTTT

J gene: TRBJ1-4
clone size: many
D gene: NA
V gene: TRBV30
CDR3 protein: CAWSRTLGGTNEKLFF
CDR3 DNA: TGTGCCTGGAGTCGAACCCTGGGCGGCACTAATGAAAAACTGTTTTTT

J gene: TRBJ2-1
clone size: many
D gene: NA
V gene: TRBV7-2
CDR3 protein: CASSTTPNHYNEQFF
CDR3 DNA: TGTGCCAGCAGCACTACGCCGAATCACTACAATGAGCAGTTCTTC

J gene: TRBJ2-2
clone size: many
D gene: NA
V gene: TRBV19
CDR3 protein: CASRPQEGNTGELFF
CDR3 DNA: TGTGCCAGTAGGCCCCAGGAGGGCAACACCGGGGAGCTGTTTTTT

J gene: TRBJ2-1
clone size: medium-sized
D gene: NA
V gene: TRBV20-1
CDR3 protein: CSVPNPNNNEQFF
CDR3 DNA: TGCAGTGTTCCGAATCCGAACAACAATGAGCAGTTCTTC

J gene: TRBJ1-2
clone size: many
D gene: NA
V gene: TRBV5-4
CDR3 protein: CASSLYEESVYGYTF
CDR3 DNA: TGTGCCAGCAGCTTATACGAGGAATCGGTCTATGGCTACACCTTC

J gene: TRBJ2-5
clone size: many
D gene: NA
V gene: TRBV3-1
CDR3 protein: CASSQTSRTQYF
CDR3 DNA: TGTGCCAGCAGCCAAACTAGCCGTACCCAGTACTTC

J gene: TRBJ2-7
clone size: many
D gene: TRBD1
V gene: TRBV6-1
CDR3 protein: CASSLWDRGSEQYF
CDR3 DNA: TGTGCCAGCAGCCTCTGGGACAGGGGATCCGAGCAGTACTTC

J gene: TRBJ1-5
clone size: many
D gene: NA
V gene: TRBV28
CDR3 protein: CASSIRQPQHF
CDR3 DNA: TGTGCCAGCAGTATCAGACAGCCCCAGCATTTT

J gene: TRBJ2-7
clone size: many
D gene: TRBD2
V gene: TRBV19
CDR3 protein: CASSWTSGSVYEQYF
CDR3 DNA: TGTGCCAGTAGCTGGACTAGCGGGAGCGTTTACGAGCAGTACTTC

J gene: TRBJ2-5
clone size: medium-sized
D gene: TRBD2
V gene: TRBV20-1
CDR3 protein: CSAKTVLGLQETQYF
CDR3 DNA: TGCAGTGCAAAGACAGTTCTGGGACTACAAGAGACCCAGTACTTC

J gene: TRBJ2-1
clone size: NA
D gene: TRBD2
V gene: TRBV19
CDR3 protein: CASSISGTSINEKLF
CDR3 DNA: TGTGCCAGTAGTATCAGCGGGACTAGCATCAATGAGAAGCTCTTC

J gene: TRBJ1-6
clone size: many
D gene: TRBD1
V gene: TRBV28
CDR3 protein: CASSSARTGGSSPLHF
CDR3 DNA: TGTGCCAGCAGTTCGGCGAGGACAGGGGGTTCTTCACCCCTCCACTTT

J gene: TRBJ2-3
clone size: many
D gene: NA
V gene: TRBV20-1
CDR3 protein: CSAVSGTTSTDTQYF
CDR3 DNA: TGCAGTGCTGTTAGCGGAACAACTAGCACAGATACGCAGTATTTT

J gene: TRBJ1-6
clone size: many
D gene: NA
V gene: TRBV3-1
CDR3 protein: CASSHRSPYNSPLHF
CDR3 DNA: TGTGCCAGCAGCCACCGCTCCCCCTATAATTCACCCCTCCACTTT

J gene: TRBJ2-1
clone size: medium-sized
D gene: TRBD2
V gene: TRBV20-1
CDR3 protein: CSARPNVLAGHYNEQFF
CDR3 DNA: TGCAGTGCTAGACCTAATGTACTAGCGGGACACTACAATGAGCAGTTCTTC

J gene: TRBJ2-3
clone size: many
D gene: TRBD1
V gene: TRBV5-4
CDR3 protein: CASSNPAGTGGSDTQYF
CDR3 DNA: TGTGCCAGCAGCAATCCAGCCGGGACAGGGGGTTCAGATACGCAGTATTTT

J gene: TRBJ1-6
clone size: many
D gene: NA
V gene: TRBV28
CDR3 protein: CASTTAGINSPLHF
CDR3 DNA: TGTGCCAGCACAACCGCCGGGATTAACTCACCCCTCCACTTT

J gene: TRBJ1-1
clone size: many
D gene: NA
V gene: TRBV3-1
CDR3 protein: CASSQVQAATEAFF
CDR3 DNA: TGTGCCAGCAGCCAAGTACAAGCGGCCACTGAAGCTTTCTTT

J gene: TRBJ2-7
clone size: many
D gene: NA
V gene: TRBV2
CDR3 protein: CASSENINRWRESEQYF
CDR3 DNA: TGTGCCAGCAGCGAAAATATAAACCGGTGGCGGGAAAGCGAGCAGTACTTC

J gene: TRBJ2-3
clone size: many
D gene: TRBD2
V gene: TRBV10-2
CDR3 protein: CASSESSGGSVGTDTQYF
CDR3 DNA: TGCGCCAGCAGTGAGTCCTCGGGAGGGAGTGTGGGCACAGATACGCAGTATTTT

J gene: TRBJ1-1
clone size: many
D gene: TRBD1
V gene: TRBV6-2/TRBV6-3
CDR3 protein: CASSYSGQGSTEAFF
CDR3 DNA: TGTGCCAGCAGTTACTCGGGACAGGGCTCCACTGAAGCTTTCTTT

J gene: TRBJ1-1
clone size: many
D gene: NA
V gene: TRBV4-2
CDR3 protein: CASSGVGPGTEAFF
CDR3 DNA: TGTGCCAGCAGCGGGGTTGGGCCTGGCACTGAAGCTTTCTTT

J gene: TRBJ1-1
clone size: many
D gene: NA
V gene: TRBV6-2/TRBV6-3
CDR3 protein: CASSSTENTEAFF
CDR3 DNA: TGTGCCAGCAGTTCGACAGAGAACACTGAAGCTTTCTTT

J gene: TRBJ2-1
clone size: NA
D gene: NA
V gene: TRBV30
CDR3 protein: CAWSPIDRCDNEQFF
CDR3 DNA: TGTGCCTGGAGTCCTATTGATAGGTGCGACAATGAGCAGTTCTTC

J gene: TRBJ2-7
clone size: many
D gene: TRBD1
V gene: TRBV5-4
CDR3 protein: CASSGDRDTSAEQYF
CDR3 DNA: TGTGCCAGCAGCGGGGACAGGGATACTTCGGCCGAGCAGTACTTC

J gene: TRBJ1-1
clone size: many
D gene: NA
V gene: TRBV6-2/TRBV6-3
CDR3 protein: CASSFEGRTEAFF
CDR3 DNA: TGTGCCAGCAGTTTCGAGGGAAGAACTGAAGCTTTCTTT

J gene: TRBJ1-2
clone size: many
D gene: NA
V gene: TRBV28
CDR3 protein: CASRPTGPIYGYTF
CDR3 DNA: TGTGCCAGCAGACCAACAGGGCCCATCTATGGCTACACCTTC

J gene: TRBJ2-2
clone size: NA
D gene: TRBD2
V gene: TRBV6-1
CDR3 protein: CASRGLAAGPDTGELFF
CDR3 DNA: TGTGCCAGCAGGGGACTAGCGGCAGGGCCGGACACCGGGGAGCTGTTTTTT

J gene: TRBJ2-3
clone size: many
D gene: NA
V gene: TRBV28
CDR3 protein: CASSSADTQYF
CDR3 DNA: TGTGCCAGCAGTTCTGCAGATACGCAGTATTTT

J gene: TRBJ2-1
clone size: NA
D gene: TRBD2
V gene: TRBV5-1
CDR3 protein: CAGSPLLLAGGPNEQFF
CDR3 DNA: TGCGCCGGCAGCCCGCTCCTGCTAGCGGGAGGGCCGAATGAGCAGTTCTTC

J gene: TRBJ2-3
clone size: medium-sized
D gene: NA
V gene: TRBV7-2
CDR3 protein: CASSLMGTDTQYF
CDR3 DNA: TGTGCCAGCAGCTTAATGGGGACAGATACGCAGTATTTT

J gene: TRBJ2-1
clone size: once
D gene: TRBD2
V gene: TRBV6-1
CDR3 protein: CACSLTSGYYIEQFF
CDR3 DNA: TGTGCCTGCAGCTTGACTAGCGGGTATTACATTGAGCAGTTCTTC

J gene: TRBJ2-5
clone size: many
D gene: TRBD1
V gene: TRBV28
CDR3 protein: CASSPHTGGGETQYF
CDR3 DNA: TGTGCCAGCAGCCCGCATACAGGGGGTGGAGAGACCCAGTACTTC

J gene: TRBJ2-1
clone size: once
D gene: TRBD1
V gene: TRBV18
CDR3 protein: CASSPTGTGLSDPFF
CDR3 DNA: TGTGCCAGCTCACCGACCGGGACAGGATTATCTGACCCGTTCTTC

J gene: TRBJ1-5
clone size: many
D gene: TRBD1
V gene: TRBV2
CDR3 protein: CASGGQGYQPQHF
CDR3 DNA: TGTGCCAGCGGGGGACAGGGGTACCAGCCCCAGCATTTT

J gene: TRBJ2-5
clone size: NA
D gene: NA
V gene: TRBV5-8
CDR3 protein: CASSLGGGCGETQYF
CDR3 DNA: TGTGCCAGCAGCTTAGGTGGAGGTTGTGGAGAGACCCAGTACTTC

J gene: TRBJ1-2
clone size: medium-sized
D gene: NA
V gene: TRBV6-5
CDR3 protein: CASSYSTELLDYGYTF
CDR3 DNA: TGTGCCAGCAGTTACTCAACCGAACTACTGGACTATGGCTACACCTTC

J gene: TRBJ2-7
clone size: NA
D gene: NA
V gene: TRBV6-5
CDR3 protein: CVSSYSGSYYEQYF
CDR3 DNA: TGTGTCAGCAGTTACTCCGGGAGCTACTACGAGCAGTACTTC

J gene: TRBJ2-7
clone size: few
D gene: NA
V gene: TRBV29-1
CDR3 protein: CSVPGASNSYEQYF
CDR3 DNA: TGCAGCGTACCCGGGGCAAGCAACTCCTACGAGCAGTACTTC

J gene: TRBJ1-6
clone size: medium-sized
D gene: TRBD1
V gene: TRBV20-1
CDR3 protein: CSAPGQGDFSPLHF
CDR3 DNA: TGCAGTGCCCCGGGACAGGGGGATTTTTCACCCCTCCACTTT

J gene: TRBJ1-6
clone size: many
D gene: NA
V gene: TRBV30
CDR3 protein: CAWTGGRVYNSPLHF
CDR3 DNA: TGTGCCTGGACCGGGGGTAGGGTTTATAATTCACCCCTCCACTTT

J gene: TRBJ2-6
clone size: NA
D gene: NA
V gene: TRBV19
CDR3 protein: CASTYGGSGANVLTF
CDR3 DNA: TGTGCCAGTACCTATGGGGGCTCTGGGGCCAACGTCCTGACTTTC

J gene: TRBJ1-2
clone size: medium-sized
D gene: TRBD1
V gene: TRBV5-1
CDR3 protein: CASSLAGQGGFGYGYTF
CDR3 DNA: TGCGCCAGCAGCTTGGCGGGACAGGGCGGTTTTGGCTATGGCTACACCTTC

J gene: TRBJ2-1
clone size: many
D gene: TRBD2
V gene: TRBV9
CDR3 protein: CASSVGTSGNEQFF
CDR3 DNA: TGTGCCAGCAGCGTAGGGACTAGCGGCAATGAGCAGTTCTTC

J gene: TRBJ1-2
clone size: NA
D gene: TRBD1
V gene: TRBV28
CDR3 protein: CASILSLRGQGALYGYTF
CDR3 DNA: TGTGCCAGCATTTTATCCCTTAGGGGCCAGGGGGCCCTCTATGGCTACACCTTC

J gene: TRBJ2-5
clone size: many
D gene: NA
V gene: TRBV5-8
CDR3 protein: CASSRGARETQYF
CDR3 DNA: TGTGCCAGCAGCAGGGGGGCTCGGGAGACCCAGTACTTC

J gene: TRBJ1-2
clone size: NA
D gene: TRBD1
V gene: TRBV6-4
CDR3 protein: CESSDRGSLINGYTF
CDR3 DNA: TGTGAAAGCAGTGACAGGGGCTCTTTGATAAATGGCTACACCTTC

J gene: TRBJ2-7
clone size: NA
D gene: NA
V gene: TRBV5-1
CDR3 protein: CASSLSLPEEQHF
CDR3 DNA: TGCGCCAGCAGCTTGTCGCTCCCGGAAGAGCAGCACTTC

J gene: TRBJ2-7
clone size: many
D gene: NA
V gene: TRBV7-9
CDR3 protein: CASSLDVLGPSYEQYF
CDR3 DNA: TGTGCCAGCAGCTTAGATGTCTTGGGTCCAAGTTACGAGCAGTACTTC

J gene: TRBJ2-1
clone size: many
D gene: TRBD2
V gene: TRBV7-2
CDR3 protein: CASSLYGGSHNEQFF
CDR3 DNA: TGTGCCAGCAGCTTATACGGCGGGAGCCACAATGAGCAGTTCTTC

J gene: TRBJ1-6
clone size: many
D gene: NA
V gene: TRBV4-1
CDR3 protein: CASSQDSGSYNSPLHF
CDR3 DNA: TGCGCCAGCAGCCAAGATTCAGGGTCCTATAATTCACCCCTCCACTTT

J gene: TRBJ2-1
clone size: many
D gene: TRBD2
V gene: TRBV28
CDR3 protein: CASSPLASGGWDEQFF
CDR3 DNA: TGTGCCAGCAGCCCCCTTGCTAGCGGGGGTTGGGATGAGCAGTTCTTC

J gene: TRBJ2-5
clone size: many
D gene: TRBD1
V gene: TRBV20-1
CDR3 protein: CSARPDRGQETQYF
CDR3 DNA: TGCAGTGCTAGGCCCGACAGGGGTCAAGAGACCCAGTACTTC

J gene: TRBJ2-3
clone size: many
D gene: NA
V gene: TRBV28
CDR3 protein: CASSIGAGSTQYF
CDR3 DNA: TGTGCCAGCAGTATTGGGGCAGGGAGCACGCAGTATTTT

J gene: TRBJ1-1
clone size: many
D gene: NA
V gene: TRBV28
CDR3 protein: CASSPGVVNTEAFF
CDR3 DNA: TGTGCCAGCAGCCCTGGGGTAGTGAACACTGAAGCTTTCTTT

J gene: TRBJ1-6
clone size: many
D gene: NA
V gene: TRBV2
CDR3 protein: CASRDTRRGLSPLHF
CDR3 DNA: TGTGCCAGCAGAGATACCCGCAGGGGTTTGTCACCCCTCCACTTT

J gene: TRBJ2-3
clone size: many
D gene: NA
V gene: TRBV27
CDR3 protein: CASSPSSTDTQYF
CDR3 DNA: TGTGCCAGCAGTCCTTCCAGCACAGATACGCAGTATTTT

J gene: TRBJ2-3
clone size: many
D gene: NA
V gene: TRBV20-1
CDR3 protein: CSASLLGTSEGTDTQYF
CDR3 DNA: TGCAGTGCTAGTTTGTTGGGGACATCCGAGGGCACAGATACGCAGTATTTT